The 17 T cell receptor beta chains below come from one sample, sequenced in a study of cytomegalovirus exposure and HLA in healthy donors. PCR primers comprised 60 Vbeta and 13 Jbeta primers. Profiled with immunoSEQ multiplex PCR; TCRdb holds only in-frame clones, not every one. This sample carries around 200,000 clones, around 89% of them seen once, and the ten largest clones take around 1%. The sample taken for sequencing was PBMCs. The source is a woman between 18 and 29 years old in good health and CMV-seronegative.

The chain joins TRBV29-1 to TRBJ2-3; no definite D call. The germline V gene has CDR1 SQVTM and CDR2 ANQGSEA. Trimming left V 5 bases short and J 4 bases short, with 7 bases between. The length of the CDR3 is 11 residues. DNA of the CDR3: TGCAGCGTTTGGCAGTCAGATACGCAGTATTTT. It encodes CSVWQSDTQYF.

CDR3 loop: CASSQDQVRGEKLFF. The CDR3 DNA sequence: TGCGCCAGCAGCCAAGATCAAGTTCGGGGTGAAAAACTGTTTTTT. The chain joins TRBV4-1 to TRBJ1-4; D gene ambiguous. This CDR3 is 15 amino acids long. Between the trimmed V and J ends, which lost 0 bases and 7 bases, there was a span of 12 bases. Germline CDR1 and CDR2: MGHRA and YSYEKL.

The rearrangement links TRBV5-1 to TRBJ2-7; 9 bases map to TRBD1. This CDR3 comprises 15 residues. Germline CDR1 SGHRS, CDR2 YFSETQ. V was clipped by 3 bases and J by 6 bases; unmatched bases: 10. Here the CDR3 reads CASSSTGTGSLEQYF. Written as DNA, the CDR3 is TGCGCCAGCAGCTCAACCGGGACAGGGTCCCTCGAGCAGTACTTC. The full variable domain, rest sourced from reference TRBV5-1 and TRBJ2-7, is KAGVTQTPRYLIKTRGQQVTLSCSPISGHRSVSWYQQTPGQGLQFLFEYFSETQRNKGNFPGRFSGRQFSNSRSEMNVSTLELGDSALYLCASSSTGTGSLEQYFGPGTRLTVT.

This chain uses TRBV11-2 with TRBJ2-2; D is unclear. Germline CDR1 and CDR2: SGHAT and FQNNGV. This CDR3 has 18 amino acids. V dropped 1 base and J dropped 1 base, with 16 bases sitting between them. The CDR3 loop reads CASSLGVTYGENTGELFF. Here the CDR3 DNA reads TGTGCCAGCAGCTTAGGAGTCACTTACGGAGAGAACACCGGGGAGCTGTTTTTT.

The chain links TRBV6-5 to TRBJ1-2; 9 nucleotides agree with TRBD1. Losses at the gene ends were 7 bases for V and 3 bases for J; bases not matched to a gene: 3. Germline V gene data show CDR1 as MNHEY and CDR2 as SVGAGI. This CDR3 has 13 residues. The CDR3 DNA is TGTGCCAGCACTCGGGACAGGGACTATGGCTACACCTTC. Its translation is CASTRDRDYGYTF.

Remarks on this clone: At one end the junction does not follow the germline gene, possibly because of a read error. DNA for the CDR3: TGTGCCAGCAGATGGGAGGTATCCGGTGGAAGCACCATATATTTT. Amino acid sequence: CASRWEVSGGSTIYF. The chain couples TRBV7-8 to TRBJ1-3; D uncertain. CDR3 length equals 15 residues. Germline-derived CDR1 and CDR2 are SGHVS and FQNEAQ.

The chain carries TRBV7-9 and TRBJ1-1; the D is unclear. The V end was cut by 4 bases, the J end by 0 bases, with 9 bases between. The CDR3 is made up of 14 amino acids. CDR1 is SEHNR and CDR2 is FQNEAQ in the germline V gene (reference sequence). The CDR3 nucleotides are TGTGCCAGCAGCTCCGGGAGAGTGAACACTGAAGCTTTCTTT. Residues: CASSSGRVNTEAFF. Filled out from reference TRBV7-9 and TRBJ1-1, the complete variable domain reads DTGVSQNPRHKITKRGQNVTFRCDPISEHNRLYWYRQTLGQGPEFLTYFQNEAQLEKSRLLSDRFSAERPKGSFSTLEIQRTEQGDSAMYLCASSSGRVNTEAFFGQGTRLTVV.

The chain links TRBV5-1 to TRBJ2-7; 7 nucleotides agree with TRBD1. Trimming cost V 4 bases and J 6 bases; bases outside gene matches: 7. Germline CDR1 is SGHRS and CDR2 is YFSETQ. CDR3 length equals 13 residues. CDR3 loop: CASSLTTGPEQYF. The CDR3 DNA reads as TGCGCCAGCAGCCTCACGACAGGGCCCGAGCAGTACTTC.

The chain carries TRBV25-1 and TRBJ2-5, with D possibly matching TRBD2 (6 bases). The V gene's germline CDR1 is MGHDK and CDR2 SYGVNS. The CDR3 spans 16 residues. Trimming took 3 bases from V and 3 from J, leaving 17 bases between them. CDR3: CASSDHGGMREETQYF. CDR3 DNA: TGTGCCAGCAGTGACCACGGGGGAATGAGGGAAGAGACCCAGTACTTC.

The V gene is TRBV4-3, the J gene TRBJ2-1, with D perhaps TRBD2 (7 bases). Trimming pared 0 bases from V and 6 bases from J, leaving 18 bases between. The germline V gene encodes CDR1 LGHNA and CDR2 YSLEER. This CDR3 contains 17 residues. This chain's CDR3 is CASSQEFLRGPLNEQFF. The CDR3, as DNA: TGCGCCAGCAGCCAAGAGTTCTTGCGGGGGCCCCTCAATGAGCAGTTCTTC.

The chain employs TRBV29-1 and TRBJ2-3; D is perhaps TRBD2 (5 bases). The CDR3 has 13 residues. Germline assignment: CDR1 SQVTM and CDR2 ANQGSEA. The ends were cut back, 6 bases at V and 4 bases at J, with 14 bases in the middle. The CDR3 sequence: CSVIGKKADTQYF. CDR3 bases: TGCAGCGTCATCGGGAAAAAGGCAGATACGCAGTATTTT.

The chain carries TRBV9 and TRBJ2-5, with 7 bases matching TRBD2. CDR3 length: 14 residues. With V trimmed by 1 base and J by 3 bases, 3 bases remained unmatched. Germline CDR1 SGDLS, CDR2 YYNGEE. As DNA, the CDR3 is TGTGCCAGCAGCGTATTTGCGGGGGAAGAGACCCAGTACTTC. This sequence encodes CASSVFAGEETQYF.

Turning to this clone: The sample has other DNA sequences that encode this CDR3 too. The CDR3 loop is CASSAASGSYNEQFF. CDR3 DNA sequence: TGTGCCAGCAGTGCGGCTAGCGGTTCCTACAATGAGCAGTTCTTC. This rearrangement joins TRBV2 to TRBJ2-1; 7 nucleotides line up with TRBD2. The CDR3 spans 15 residues. In germline, CDR1 is SNHLY, CDR2 FYNNEI. Trimming removed 4 bases from V and 1 base from J; junction bases left unmatched: 4.

The chain joins TRBV11-3 to TRBJ2-7; TRBD1 aligns across 7 bases. With 5 bases clipped from V and 2 bases from J, the junction kept 21 bases outside the gene matches. Germline V gives CDR1 SGHNT, CDR2 YENEEA. The CDR3 has 19 amino acids. The CDR3 sequence: CASSPHRGDRKRSTYEQYF. The CDR3 coding sequence is TGTGCCAGCAGCCCCCACAGGGGCGACCGAAAGCGGTCCACCTACGAGCAGTACTTC.

The gene calls are TRBV5-1 and TRBJ1-1; D possibly corresponds to TRBD1 (6 bases). Per the germline V gene, CDR1 is SGHRS and CDR2 is YFSETQ. The CDR3 has 12 amino acids. Trimming removed 5 bases at V and 7 bases at J, with 12 bases between. The DNA for the CDR3 is TGCGCCAGCAGTACAGGGACGGTTGAAGCTTTCTTT. It specifies CASSTGTVEAFF.

The chain combines TRBV6-6 with TRBJ1-2, with D uncertain. CDR1 is MNHNY, CDR2 SVGAGI, per germline (reference sequence). The CDR3 spans 15 residues. Trimming pared 0 bases from V and 0 bases from J, leaving 8 bases between. The CDR3 sequence is CASSYSVAANYGYTF. CDR3 nucleotide sequence: TGTGCCAGCAGTTACTCGGTGGCAGCTAACTATGGCTACACCTTC.

The chain carries TRBV2 and TRBJ2-2; 7 bases match TRBD1. This CDR3 is built from 15 residues. The germline V gene has CDR1 SNHLY and CDR2 FYNNEI. Trimming at V came to 4 bases and at J to 9 bases, leaving 11 bases not matched to a gene. CDR3 amino acids: CASSVITGQPRELFF. DNA of the CDR3: TGTGCCAGCAGTGTTATAACGGGACAGCCCAGGGAGCTGTTTTTT.